The clone carrying this T cell receptor (beta chain) was observed a handful of times. This entry is derived from a study of beta chain features in type 1 diabetes. The entirety of the isolated RNA underwent reverse transcription, so expressed TCRB transcripts were sequenced. Using immunoSEQ multiplex PCR, the repertoire was profiled, and TCRdb retains in-frame clones only, with some absent. The table lists some 400,000 clones, over 13% of them singletons, with about 0.019% in the top ten. Germline V gene data show CDR1 as SGHRS and CDR2 as YFSETQ. The V gene end was trimmed by 4 bases and the J gene end by 7 bases; junction bases not matched to a gene: 13. The CDR3 consists of 18 residues.

The sequence came from a woman in her late teens or twenties in good health. The specimen was naive CD4+ T cells from blood. This sequence joins TRBV5-1 and TRBJ2-1, with 14 bases matching TRBD2. In DNA form, the CDR3 reads TGCGCCAGCAGCACTGGGACTAGCGGGAGTACAATGGTTAATGAGCAGTTCTTC. It is translated as CASSTGTSGSTMVNEQFF. Full variable domain (remainder filled in from reference TRBV5-1 and TRBJ2-1): KAGVTQTPRYLIKTRGQQVTLSCSPISGHRSVSWYQQTPGQGLQFLFEYFSETQRNKGNFPGRFSGRQFSNSRSEMNVSTLELGDSALYLCASSTGTSGSTMVNEQFFGPGTRLTVL.